The TCR beta chain described here comes from a study of T cells in Graves' hyperthyroidism and ophthalmopathy. Remarks on this clonotype: Antigen: not known.

Amplification targeted TCR beta CDR3 regions from RNA transcripts. TCR CDR3 underwent first-round RT-PCR with the HTBI primer set. MiXCR, run by TCRdb on the multiplex PCR reads, gives a single entry per CDR3 protein. This sample carries roughly 740,000 distinct CDR3 sequences, 16% of them seen once, and the ten largest clones take approximately 8%. Points from the study as a whole: From stable hyperthyroidism, ophthalmopathy was separated by a 13 V-J model.

CDR3 length: 19 amino acids. The trim removed 4 bases at V and 0 bases at J, leaving 13 bases unmatched. Germline values: CDR1 MDHEN, CDR2 SYDVKM. PBMCs were collected from an approximately 9.4 ml volume of fresh peripheral blood. The rearrangement links TRBV28 to TRBJ1-5, with 9 bases identical to TRBD1. The sequence derives from a man younger than 35 with Graves' hyperthyroidism. Sequenced material: blood. Written as DNA, the CDR3 is TGTGCCAGCAGTTCACGGGACAGGGTGCGCCCTTATAGCAATCAGCCCCAGCATTTT. It yields the protein CASSSRDRVRPYSNQPQHF.